This is a list of T cell receptor beta chains from one sample in a study of cytomegalovirus exposure and HLA in healthy donors. The method was immunoSEQ multiplex PCR; TCRdb's version includes in-frame clones alone and lacks a portion of them. The sample has about 150,000 clones, approximately 78% seen once; the top ten hold 3.5% to 5.5%. The specimen sequenced was PBMCs. These TCRs come from a woman aged 40 to 49 in good health and CMV-seropositive. The CDR3 runs from the conserved cysteine through the conserved F or W. The order of the fields is J gene, CDR3 length, D gene, V gene, clone size, CDR3 DNA, CDR3 protein. The D gene is left open where the match is weak. The size of a clone is reported for some rows only, either as once, few or many, or as a class for expanded clones.

TRBJ1-4 14 . TRBV19 . TGTGCCAGTAGTATGACAGCAACTAATGAAAAACTGTTTTTT CASSMTATNEKLFF
TRBJ1-2 15 . TRBV9 . TGTGCCAGCAGCCTTGACCCGGGGGGGGCGAATGGCTACACCTTC CASSLDPGGANGYTF
TRBJ2-5 18 TRBD2 TRBV2 . TGTGCCAGCTCCGACGGAATTGGACTAGCGGGGGGGGAAGAGACCCAGTACTTC CASSDGIGLAGGEETQYF
TRBJ1-1 12 . TRBV4-2 few TGTGCCAGCAGCCAGTGGGGGGCTGAAGCTTTCTTT CASSQWGAEAFF
TRBJ1-1 15 . TRBV5-6 . TGTGCCAGCAGCTTGGGCAGGGTCATGAACACTGAAGCTTTCTTT CASSLGRVMNTEAFF
TRBJ1-4 14 TRBD1 TRBV7-2 . TGTGCCAGCAGCCCCACAGGGGGGACCGAAAAACTGTTTTTT CASSPTGGTEKLFF
TRBJ1-1 16 TRBD1 TRBV5-1 . TGCGCCAGCAGCTTGTCGGCAGGGGGCCTTAACACTGAAGCTTTCTTT CASSLSAGGLNTEAFF
TRBJ2-1 16 TRBD2 TRBV6-4 . TGTGCCAGCAGTGACGGGGCGGGAGATCCGCCCGATGAGCAGTTCTTC CASSDGAGDPPDEQFF
TRBJ2-3 14 . TRBV5-4 . TGTGCCAGCAGCTTTACCGACAACATGGATACGCAGTATTTT CASSFTDNMDTQYF
TRBJ2-1 16 TRBD2 TRBV4-2 . TGTGCCAGCAGCCAGACACTAGCGGGAGTAGCGAGGGAGCAGTTCTTC CASSQTLAGVAREQFF
TRBJ2-7 13 . TRBV7-6 . TGTGCCAGCGGGAGTCCACAGGGTTTCGAGCAGTACTTC CASGSPQGFEQYF
TRBJ2-1 15 TRBD2 TRBV6-5 . TGTGCCAGCAGTTACGGCGGGACTAGCCGGAATGAGCAGTTCTTC CASSYGGTSRNEQFF
TRBJ1-2 14 . TRBV4-2 . TGTGCCAGCAGCCAAGACGGGAATAACTATGGCTACACCTTC CASSQDGNNYGYTF
TRBJ1-2 15 TRBD1 TRBV19 . TGTGCCAGTAGTATGACGGGACAGGGGCTCTATGGCTACACCTTC CASSMTGQGLYGYTF
TRBJ2-1 17 . TRBV9 . TGTGCCAGCAGCCCGGGAGGGGGCGGGACCTCCTACAATGAGCAGTTCTTC CASSPGGGGTSYNEQFF
TRBJ1-2 12 TRBD1 TRBV6-1 . TGTGCCAGCAGTGAAGGCTCGACAGGGCGCTACTTC CASSEGSTGRYF
TRBJ2-5 15 TRBD1 TRBV5-1 . TGCGCCAGCAGCCCTACAGGGGCCCGCCAAGAGACCCAGTACTTC CASSPTGARQETQYF
TRBJ2-2 14 . TRBV5-1 . TGCGCCAGCAGCTTGGATATCTACACCGGGGAGCTGTTTTTT CASSLDIYTGELFF
TRBJ2-7 16 TRBD2 TRBV7-2 . TGTGCCAGCAGCAGCCCCGGGGGGACGAGGCCCTACGAGCAGTACTTC CASSSPGGTRPYEQYF
TRBJ2-1 14 . TRBV5-6 . TGTGCCAGCAGCTTTAATCAGGGTTACAATGAGCAGTTCTTC CASSFNQGYNEQFF
TRBJ1-5 15 TRBD1 TRBV19 . TGTGCCAGTAGTATCGGGACAGGTAGCAATCAGCCCCAGCATTTT CASSIGTGSNQPQHF
TRBJ1-2 14 TRBD1 TRBV28 . TGTGCCAGCAGTCCACGACAGGGTTTCTATGGCTACACCTTC CASSPRQGFYGYTF
TRBJ2-5 15 TRBD1 TRBV28 . TGTGCCAGCAGTTTAAGGGGGCGAGGGGTAGAGACCCAGTACTTC CASSLRGRGVETQYF
TRBJ1-2 12 . TRBV25-1 . TGTGCCAGCAGTGACGGAGGCTATGGCTACACCTTC CASSDGGYGYTF
TRBJ2-7 15 TRBD1 TRBV7-9 . TGTGCCAGCAGCCCCATAGGGACAGAAACTTACGAGCAGTACTTC CASSPIGTETYEQYF
TRBJ1-5 15 . TRBV19 . TGTGCCAGTAGTATGCGTATTCCGACTTATCAGCCCCAGCATTTT CASSMRIPTYQPQHF
TRBJ2-1 16 TRBD2 TRBV7-9 . TGTGCCAGCAGCTTAGCGATAGCGGGAGGTCAGGCTGAGCAGTTCTTC CASSLAIAGGQAEQFF
TRBJ1-5 15 TRBD1 TRBV19 . TGTGCCAGTAGTTCGGGACAGGGCGGCACTCAGCCCCAGCATTTT CASSSGQGGTQPQHF
TRBJ2-3 16 . TRBV7-3 . TGTGCCAGCAGCTCCCGCGGGACTCTCAGCACAGATACGCAGTATTTT CASSSRGTLSTDTQYF
TRBJ2-7 15 TRBD1 TRBV11-2 . TGTGCCAGCAGAAAAGTAGTGGGGACAGCCTACGAGCAGTACTTC CASRKVVGTAYEQYF
TRBJ1-5 14 . TRBV19 . TGTGCCAGTAGTCCTACAGGAGCCAATCAGCCCCAGCATTTT CASSPTGANQPQHF
TRBJ2-5 16 TRBD2 TRBV5-1 . TGCGCCAGCCAGGAGACCGGGACTAGCGGCCAAGAGACCCAGTACTTC CASQETGTSGQETQYF
TRBJ1-5 16 TRBD1 TRBV7-3 . TGTGCCAGCAGCCCCAGGGGGCGAGGGAGCAATCAGCCCCAGCATTTT CASSPRGRGSNQPQHF
TRBJ2-2 16 . TRBV28 . TGTGCCAGCAGCCCTCTGCTAGAGTCCAACACCGGGGAGCTGTTTTTT CASSPLLESNTGELFF
TRBJ1-5 19 . TRBV4-2 . TGTGCCAGCAGCCAAGAAACAGGGCCGTCCCCTCCTCCATATCAGCCCCAGCATTTT CASSQETGPSPPPYQPQHF
TRBJ2-2 12 . TRBV29-1 . TGCAGCGTGCAGGAAAACACCGGGGAGCTGTTTTTT CSVQENTGELFF
TRBJ2-7 15 TRBD2 TRBV27 once TGTGCCAGCAGTCCGGCCGGGACTAGCGGTTCTGAGCAGTACTTC CASSPAGTSGSEQYF